Listed here are 31 T cell receptor beta chains from one sample, sequenced in a study of blood T cell repertoires in COVID-19. Libraries were prepared by immunoSEQ multiplex PCR; TCRdb keeps only in-frame clonotypes and omits some of them. The sample lists 200,000 to 250,000 clones, 80% to 90% occurring once. The specimen was PBMCs or T cells enriched from blood (not recorded which). These receptors were obtained from a woman aged 45-65 years in a cohort exposed to, infected with or recovered from COVID-19 (not recorded which).

In regard to this clone: Other DNA sequences in the same sample also yield this CDR3. The rearrangement uses TRBV4-3 and TRBJ1-1; tentatively, D is TRBD1 (5 bases). Germline V lookup: CDR1 LGHNA, CDR2 YSLEER. The CDR3 is 13 residues long. V lost 4 bases and J lost 1, with 7 bases in between. DNA of the CDR3: TGCGCCAGCAGCCGTGACAGGAACACTGAAGCTTTCTTT. This encodes CASSRDRNTEAFF.

The J gene is TRBJ2-1, the V gene TRBV10-3; TRBD1 matches 7 bases. V shed 7 bases and J 3 bases; nucleotides not matched to a gene: 6. The germline CDR1 and CDR2 sequences are ENHRY and SYGVKD. The CDR3 is made up of 14 amino acids. The CDR3 loop is CAITPGQNYNEQFF. The CDR3 DNA reads as TGTGCCATCACTCCGGGACAGAACTACAATGAGCAGTTCTTC.

The gene calls are TRBV10-1 and TRBJ1-1; 9 bases fit TRBD1. Trimming at V came to 1 base and at J to 1 base, leaving 1 base not matched to a gene. Germline V gene lookup returns CDR1 WNHNN and CDR2 SYGVQD (reference sequence). The CDR3 runs 15 residues. In DNA, the CDR3 is TGCGCCAGCAGTGAGTGGGGACAGGGGAACACTGAAGCTTTCTTT. It yields the protein CASSEWGQGNTEAFF.

CDR3 region: CASSRGGRAYEQYF. The CDR3 DNA is TGTGCCAGCAGCCGTGGCGGCAGGGCCTACGAGCAGTACTTC. The gene calls are TRBV4-2 and TRBJ2-7, with D maybe TRBD1 (5 bases). The CDR3 has 14 residues. Trimming stripped 4 bases from V and 2 bases from J, with 12 bases between. From germline, CDR1 is LGHNA and CDR2 YNFKEQ.

The chain employs TRBV5-1 and TRBJ2-3; D is perhaps TRBD1 (5 bases). This CDR3 region has 12 residues. V lost 4 bases and J lost 6, with 9 bases in between. The germline V gene has CDR1 SGHRS and CDR2 YFSETQ. CDR3 protein: CASSPPGDTQYF. CDR3 in DNA: TGCGCCAGCAGCCCCCCAGGGGATACGCAGTATTTT.

The chain has TRBV5-1 and TRBJ2-7; 8 bases align to TRBD2. This CDR3 region has 15 residues. V trimming: 4 bases; J trimming: 0 bases; junction bases outside the gene matches: 6. Germline V gives CDR1 SGHRS, CDR2 YFSETQ. The CDR3 protein is CASSVSGAPSYEQYF. Here the CDR3 DNA reads TGCGCCAGCAGCGTTAGCGGGGCCCCCTCCTACGAGCAGTACTTC.

The V call is TRBV28, the J call TRBJ1-1; 7 bases are a match to TRBD1. J lost 10 bases, V lost 6 bases, and 8 bases had no gene match. Per the germline V gene, CDR1 is MDHEN and CDR2 is SYDVKM. The CDR3 length is 12 residues. Here the CDR3 DNA reads TGTGCCAGCAGCCAGACAGGGAAGAGAGCTTTCTTT. The encoded protein is CASSQTGKRAFF.

V is TRBV7-6 and J is TRBJ1-1, with no clear D. Trimming took off 3 bases at V and 3 bases at J, with 8 bases between the two ends. CDR1 is SGHVS and CDR2 is FNYEAQ in the germline V gene. The CDR3 sequence is 13 residues long. The CDR3 spells CASSFWRDTEAFF. In nucleotides, the CDR3 is TGTGCCAGCAGCTTTTGGAGGGACACTGAAGCTTTCTTT.

This clone was seen only once. The chain joins TRBV4-2 to TRBJ2-7, with D maybe TRBD2 (6 bases). The CDR3 has 14 residues. V was cut by 1 base and J by 2 bases, with 9 bases left in between. Germline V gene data show CDR1 as LGHNA and CDR2 as YNFKEQ. Here the CDR3 DNA reads TGTGCCAGCAGCCAAGTAGCGGACACCTACGAGCAGTACTTC. The encoded protein is CASSQVADTYEQYF.

In its sample, this clone was seen once. The chain uses TRBV5-1 and TRBJ1-2, with TRBD1 matching 7 bases. J lost 6 bases, V lost 2 bases, and 4 bases had no gene match. There are 13 residues in the CDR3. Germline-derived CDR1 and CDR2 are SGHRS and YFSETQ. This CDR3 reads CASSFGQGDGYTF. DNA of the CDR3: TGCGCCAGCAGCTTTGGGCAGGGGGATGGCTACACCTTC.

The chain combines TRBV24-1 with TRBJ2-1; maybe TRBD1 (6 bases). The V end was cut by 3 bases, the J end by 7 bases, with 12 bases between. This CDR3 has 14 residues. The germline CDR1 and CDR2 sequences are KGHDR and SFDVKD. The CDR3 DNA is TGTGCCACCAGTGATCGGACAGCTAAGAATGAGCAGTTCTTC. Amino acid sequence: CATSDRTAKNEQFF.

V usage is TRBV10-1 and J usage is TRBJ2-2; 14 bases match TRBD2. Germline values: CDR1 WNHNN, CDR2 SYGVQD (reference sequence). Trimming removed 10 bases from V and 3 bases from J; junction bases left unmatched: 13. This CDR3 contains 18 residues. CDR3 in amino acids: CATSLGLAGGSYTGELFF. The DNA of the CDR3 is TGCGCCACCTCACTCGGACTAGCGGGGGGCTCGTACACCGGGGAGCTGTTTTTT.

Note on this clone: Additional DNA sequences in this sample encode the identical CDR3. The chain recombines TRBV5-1 with TRBJ2-7; D is possibly TRBD1 (5 bases). Trimming removed 0 bases from V and 0 bases from J, with 7 bases in between. Germline CDR1 reads SGHRS; CDR2 reads YFSETQ. This CDR3 has 14 amino acids. In nucleotides, the CDR3 is TGCGCCAGCAGCTTGGGGGGCGGCTCCTACGAGCAGTACTTC. Translated: CASSLGGGSYEQYF.

The CDR3 sequence: CASSLRGAGQGYHGYTF. CDR3 DNA: TGTGCCAGCAGCTTAAGGGGGGCCGGACAGGGCTATCATGGCTACACCTTC. The chain links TRBV11-2 to TRBJ1-2, with 8 bases lining up with TRBD1. This CDR3 comprises 17 residues. CDR1 and CDR2 from the germline V gene are SGHAT and FQNNGV. Unmatched junction bases numbered 14, after V lost 2 bases and J lost 6 bases.

The chain uses TRBV19 and TRBJ2-2; 7 bases are a match to TRBD1. The length of the CDR3 is 14 residues. V shed 4 bases, J shed 3 bases, and the junction held 2 bases outside the gene matches. The germline V gene has CDR1 LNHDA and CDR2 SQIVND (reference sequence). CDR3 residues: CASSTQGDTGELFF. The CDR3 DNA sequence: TGTGCCAGTAGTACGCAGGGGGACACCGGGGAGCTGTTTTTT.

The rearrangement joins TRBV7-6 to TRBJ2-1; 14 bases fit TRBD2. The CDR3 extends over 14 amino acids. CDR1 and CDR2 from the germline V gene are SGHVS and FNYEAQ. The V gene end was trimmed by 8 bases and the J gene end by 9 bases; junction bases not matched to a gene: 6. CDR3 amino acids: CASAGLAGDTEQFF. Here the CDR3 DNA reads TGTGCCAGCGCGGGACTAGCGGGGGATACTGAGCAGTTCTTC.

V is TRBV4-1 and J is TRBJ2-1, with 12 bases aligning to TRBD2. Trimming removed 6 bases from V and 8 bases from J; junction bases left unmatched: 11. The CDR3 has 16 amino acids. Germline CDR1 is MGHRA and CDR2 is YSYEKL. For the CDR3, the DNA is TGCGCCAGCAGGGAGACTAGCGGGGGACCTTTGGATGAGCAGTTCTTC. Protein: CASRETSGGPLDEQFF.

This clone was observed a handful of times. The rearrangement joins TRBV29-1 to TRBJ1-2; D is undetermined. With 3 bases removed from V and 4 bases from J, the gap between germline ends came to 12 bases. CDR3 size: 13 residues. From germline, CDR1 is SQVTM and CDR2 ANQGSEA. CDR3 in amino acids: CSVESMEGYGYTF. DNA for the CDR3: TGCAGCGTTGAGTCCATGGAGGGCTATGGCTACACCTTC.

This chain joins TRBV6-5 and TRBJ1-3, with TRBD1 as a possible D gene (6 bases). Germline V gene lookup returns CDR1 MNHEY and CDR2 SVGAGI. The CDR3 spans 15 residues. V was trimmed by 5 bases and J by 0 bases, leaving 11 bases between them. For the CDR3, the DNA is TGTGCCAGCAGTACACAGGGTTTCTCTGGAAACACCATATATTTT. Encoded protein: CASSTQGFSGNTIYF.

The rearrangement links TRBV21-1 to TRBJ1-1; TRBD1 is the table's D call, not checked against the DNA. TRBV21-1 is annotated as a pseudogene. The CDR3 length is 10 residues. The CDR3, as DNA: TGTGCCAGCAGCCAGGGGAGCGCTTTCTTT. Its translation: CASSQGSAFF.

The chain recombines TRBV11-2 with TRBJ1-1; D is ambiguous. V was pared by 5 bases and J by 0 bases, with 13 bases between. Looked up from germline, CDR1 is SGHAT and CDR2 is FQNNGV. The CDR3 sequence is 15 residues long. CDR3 sequence: CASSLLAAVNTEAFF. The CDR3 DNA follows: TGTGCCAGCAGCCTCCTAGCCGCTGTGAACACTGAAGCTTTCTTT. The full variable domain, with the rest looked up from reference TRBV11-2 and TRBJ1-1, is EAGVAQSPRYKIIEKRQSVAFWCNPISGHATLYWYQQILGQGPKLLIQFQNNGVVDDSQLPKDRFSAERLKGVDSTLKIQPAKLEDSAVYLCASSLLAAVNTEAFFGQGTRLTVV.

The genes are TRBV19 and TRBJ1-2, with 8 bases matching TRBD1. This CDR3 is built from 15 residues. Germline V gene lookup returns CDR1 LNHDA and CDR2 SQIVND (reference sequence). V dropped 7 bases and J dropped 4; count of bases not matched to a gene: 11. The CDR3: CASMSRGLLGYGYTF. CDR3 sequence (DNA): TGTGCCAGTATGTCCAGGGGGCTGCTGGGCTATGGCTACACCTTC.

The V gene is TRBV5-6, the J gene TRBJ2-5, with D possibly TRBD1 on 5 matching bases. Looked up from germline, CDR1 is SGHDT and CDR2 is YYEEEE. The CDR3 runs 14 residues. Trimming shortened V by 1 base and J by 5 bases, and 12 bases separated the two germline ends. CDR3 sequence (DNA): TGTGCCAGCAGCTTGCTAGGGGTAGGGGAGACCCAGTACTTC. Translation: CASSLLGVGETQYF.

This chain uses TRBV7-2 with TRBJ2-1; TRBD2 matches at 8 bases. The CDR3 spans 14 residues. Germline V lookup: CDR1 SGHTA, CDR2 FQGNSA. J lost 16 bases, V lost 5 bases, and 16 bases had no gene match. The CDR3 here is CASSQGGAGGPFFF. CDR3 nucleotide sequence: TGTGCCAGCAGCCAGGGTGGCGCGGGGGGCCCCTTTTTCTTC.

The chain carries TRBV18 and TRBJ2-3; 12 positions agree with TRBD2. Trimming at V came to 2 bases and at J to 1 base, leaving 7 bases not matched to a gene. From germline, CDR1 is KGHSH and CDR2 LQKENI. The CDR3 has 18 residues. The chain's CDR3 is CASSPTLAGGWGTDTQYF. DNA of the CDR3: TGTGCCAGCTCACCAACCCTAGCGGGAGGGTGGGGCACAGATACGCAGTATTTT.

This chain links TRBV29-1 with TRBJ1-2; D is ambiguous. CDR1 and CDR2 from the germline V gene are SQVTM and ANQGSEA. The V end lost 6 bases, the J end lost 1 base, and 6 bases lay between the germline ends. The CDR3 totals 11 residues. The CDR3 spells CSVEVNYGYTF. DNA of the CDR3: TGCAGCGTCGAGGTTAACTATGGCTACACCTTC.

The chain carries TRBV18 and TRBJ1-1; no clear D gene. The germline V and J ends were trimmed by 4 bases and 4 bases, with 16 bases remaining between them. Per the germline V gene, CDR1 is KGHSH and CDR2 is LQKENI. This CDR3 spans 15 amino acids. CDR3 sequence: CASSLYQLGGTEAFF. The CDR3 DNA sequence: TGTGCCAGCTCACTATATCAACTTGGAGGCACTGAAGCTTTCTTT.

This chain connects TRBV2 to TRBJ1-4, with 8 nucleotides matching TRBD1. CDR1 and CDR2 (germline): SNHLY, FYNNEI. The V gene end was trimmed by 6 bases and the J gene end by 11 bases; junction bases not matched to a gene: 5. The CDR3 runs to 12 residues. The CDR3 DNA is TGTGCCAGCAGGACAGGGGAGGACAAACTGTTTTTT. Translating it yields CASRTGEDKLFF.

The V gene is TRBV6-5, the J gene TRBJ1-5, with 7 bases fitting TRBD1. CDR3 length equals 13 residues. CDR1 and CDR2 (germline): MNHEY, SVGAGI. V was clipped by 7 bases and J by 5 bases; unmatched bases: 5. This CDR3 reads CASTGQDYQPQHF. DNA of the CDR3: TGTGCCAGCACAGGACAGGACTATCAGCCCCAGCATTTT.

The V call is TRBV6-5, the J call TRBJ1-2, with 8 nucleotides matching TRBD1. The germline gives CDR1 MNHEY, CDR2 SVGAGI. The V segment lost 2 bases and the J segment 6 bases; nucleotides outside the gene matches: 8. This CDR3 has 15 residues. Written as DNA, the CDR3 is TGTGCCAGCAGTTACGAGGGCAGGGGGCTGAATGGCTACACCTTC. Residues: CASSYEGRGLNGYTF.

The CDR3 coding sequence is TGTGCCAGAAGCCTCAACAGGGGGCTACGGTCACCCCTCCACTTT. Its protein is CARSLNRGLRSPLHF. The chain has TRBV5-3 and TRBJ1-6, with 9 positions matching TRBD1. TRBV5-3 carries the ORF label, with uncertain function. The CDR3 covers 15 residues. V was clipped by 4 bases and J by 10 bases; unmatched bases: 9.